This TCR beta chain was captured by sequencing in a study of memory CD8 T cells in hepatitis C reinfection listed by TCRdb under 2017. Regarding the research as a whole: Among the donors, a few cleared two back-to-back HCV infections on their own, whereas two got rid of a primary infection but ended up chronically infected after reinfection. An HCV reinfection was defined as a positive HCV RNA test that came after two negative tests taken at least 60 days apart. Roughly five reinfection cases with stored pre-reinfection samples were identified between about 2009 and 2013. Peak reinfection samples were taken from 3 to 8 weeks after reinfection was detected. In the reinfection study, participants with a resolved prior HCV infection were followed up every 3 months. The TCR beta repertoire of virus-specific CD8 T cells was tracked longitudinally in a few donors across an HCV reinfection episode. Previously published longitudinal data on tetramer+ CD8 T cell frequency were used to select the peak reinfection time point.

Points the paper makes about the study in general: Because only five or six donors were included, definitive conclusions about public clonotypes linked to secondary clearance were beyond the reach of the study.

This clone was found a few times. Its antigen is unknown. The input lacks base qualities; no much larger clone sits a single base away. The CDR3 spans 17 residues, from the cysteine through the phenylalanine. Only the CDR3 region is kept as DNA, spanning 51 bases read in frame from base 1. Via the germline V gene, CDR1 is SNHLY and CDR2 FYNNEI. The junction carries 21 bases between V and J, which are trimmed by 6 bases and 4 bases respectively. The label giving this sample's time point can be read as: peak reinfection, 3 to 8 weeks after reinfection detection. The sorted cells were sequenced directly ex vivo, without any in vitro expansion ahead of TCR sequencing. The donors were people who inject drugs and were enrolled in Canada's Montreal Acute Hepatitis C Cohort Study (HEPCO). As controls, total naive CD8 T cells were sorted as viable CD3+ CD8+ CD45RO- cells from a couple of donors at all three reinfection time points. Before sorting, cryopreserved peripheral blood mononuclear cells were thawed, and CD8 T cells were purified from the thawed cells. Negative selection with the MACS CD8+ T cell Isolation Kit was used to enrich CD8 T cells. Cells were sorted on a BD FACSAria II sorter running FACSDiva software, and FlowJo was used to analyze the data.

Library prep was done by the immunoSEQ multiplex PCR assay. Genomic DNA was extracted from sorted cells, and the TCR beta V, D and J regions were sequenced by Adaptive Biotechnologies' automated high-throughput method. CDR3 regions were amplified with a two-step, bias-controlled multiplex PCR. Amplified TCR beta libraries were sequenced on an Illumina instrument. As for the authors' bioinformatics: Demultiplexed reads were processed to lower amplification and sequencing bias, and the IMGT database was used to assign CDR3 sequences to gene families. ImmunoSEQ software version 2.0 was used to analyze repertoire data. Out-of-frame sequences and sequences containing stop codons in the CDR3 were removed from the clonotype lists. Clonotypes below 0.01% frequency were excluded because they corresponded to less than one cell. To get richness, observed richness was divided by input cell number, while evenness came from dividing Shannon entropy by log observed richness. Simpson diversity and Morisita-Horn overlap indices were used to quantify repertoire diversity and similarity between time points. Clonotypes were categorized as dominant (>1%), sub-dominant (0.5-0.99%), low abundance (0.1-0.49%) or lowest abundance (<0.1%). For the germline index, total nucleotide additions were subtracted from total CDR3 length, and that difference was then divided by total CDR3 length. The clones in this table, taken by TCRdb from immuneACCESS, are in-frame only. Not every clone is retained; where verified, under half of the shortfall comes from an unresolved V gene, and the cause of the rest is unknown. V, J and clone size are those of that table, while D and trimming were read from the DNA. Recorded for this sample are tens of thousands of clones; 88% of them occurred a single time. Under 1.5% of the sample is taken by the ten largest.

Input material: naive CD8+ T cells sorted from blood. Sample cell subset or site, as interpreted from the label and publication: total naive CD8+CD45RO- T cells. The V gene is TRBV2 and the J gene is TRBJ1-4; there is no confident call for the D gene. The clonotype comes from a man between 18 and 29 years old with hepatitis C virus infection. CDR3 protein: CASRSGSLTVLNEKLFF. At the DNA level, the sequence is TGTGCCAGCAGGAGCGGATCTTTGACCGTACTTAATGAAAAACTGTTTTTT. With all but the CDR3 taken from the reference TRBV2 and TRBJ1-4 genes, the full variable domain is: EPEVTQTPSHQVTQMGQEVILRCVPISNHLYFYWYRQILGQKVEFLVSFYNNEISEKSEIFDDQFSVERPDGSNFTLKIRSTKLEDSAMYFCASRSGSLTVLNEKLFFGSGTQLSVL.